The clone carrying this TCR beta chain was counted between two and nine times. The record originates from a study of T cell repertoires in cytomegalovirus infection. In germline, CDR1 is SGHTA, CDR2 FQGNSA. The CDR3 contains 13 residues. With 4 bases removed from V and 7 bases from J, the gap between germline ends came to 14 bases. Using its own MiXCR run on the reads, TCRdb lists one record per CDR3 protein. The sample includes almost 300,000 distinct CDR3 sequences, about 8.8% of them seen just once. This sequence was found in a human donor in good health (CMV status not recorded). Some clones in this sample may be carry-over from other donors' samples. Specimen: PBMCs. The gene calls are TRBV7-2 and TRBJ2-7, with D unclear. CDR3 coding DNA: TGTGCCAGCAGCTACGGACGGATACGGGAGCAGTACTTC. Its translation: CASSYGRIREQYF.